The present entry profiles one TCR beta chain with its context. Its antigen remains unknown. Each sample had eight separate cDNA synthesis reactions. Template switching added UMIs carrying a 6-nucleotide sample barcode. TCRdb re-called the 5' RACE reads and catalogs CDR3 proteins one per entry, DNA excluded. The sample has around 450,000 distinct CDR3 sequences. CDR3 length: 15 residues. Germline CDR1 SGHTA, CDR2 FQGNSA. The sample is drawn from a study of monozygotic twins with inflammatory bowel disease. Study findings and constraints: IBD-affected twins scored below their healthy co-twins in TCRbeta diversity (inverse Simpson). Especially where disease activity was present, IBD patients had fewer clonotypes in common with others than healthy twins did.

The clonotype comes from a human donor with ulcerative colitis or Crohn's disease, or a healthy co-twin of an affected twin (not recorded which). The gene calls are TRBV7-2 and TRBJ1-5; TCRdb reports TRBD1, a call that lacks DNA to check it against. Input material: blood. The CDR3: CASSRQGQSNQPQHF.